The 31 T cell receptor beta chains in this list originate from one sample, sequenced in a study of Ad26.COV2.S vaccination and SARS-CoV-2 variants. As for treatment: 19 received Ad26.COV2.S at low or high dose, single or two shots; about 5 received placebo; per-sample allocation not given. All samples were drawn on day 63, counting from the first vaccine or placebo injection. Sequenced by immunoSEQ multiplex PCR; TCRdb stores in-frame clones only, minus some. The sample has 400,000 to 450,000 clones, about nine tenths seen once; the top ten hold about 12%. Sequenced here: peripheral blood, sampled in a trial of Ad26.COV2.S vaccine versus placebo. The receptors were sampled from a person aged 18-60 years who received the Ad26.COV2.S COVID-19 vaccine or a placebo.

The V and J genes are TRBV7-2 and TRBJ2-3; D uncertain. The germline V and J ends were trimmed by 5 bases and 8 bases, with 14 bases remaining between them. Germline loops: CDR1 SGHTA, CDR2 FQGNSA. There are 13 residues in the CDR3. CDR3 amino acids: CASSLSMESTQYF. The CDR3 DNA reads TGTGCCAGCAGCCTCTCTATGGAGAGTACGCAGTATTTT.

V gene TRBV7-2 combines with J gene TRBJ1-2, with D hard to call. The germline V and J ends were trimmed by 7 bases and 4 bases, with 10 bases remaining between them. This CDR3 has 12 residues. From germline, CDR1 is SGHTA and CDR2 FQGNSA. For the CDR3, the DNA is TGTGCCAGCACCGCCTCGCTCTATGGCTACACCTTC. Protein sequence: CASTASLYGYTF.

V usage is TRBV6-5 and J usage is TRBJ1-2; the D gene is possibly TRBD1 (5 bases). The CDR3 consists of 16 residues. V was cut by 2 bases and J by 0 bases, with 13 bases left in between. CDR1 MNHEY and CDR2 SVGAGI come from the germline V gene. CDR3 bases: TGTGCCAGCAGTTACGGGGGGGGGACTGCTAACTATGGCTACACCTTC. It is translated as CASSYGGGTANYGYTF.

V gene TRBV5-6 combines with J gene TRBJ1-6; 8 positions agree with TRBD1. V was clipped by 4 bases and J by 3 bases; unmatched bases: 12. The V gene's germline CDR1 is SGHDT and CDR2 YYEEEE. This CDR3 spans 18 amino acids. For the CDR3, the DNA is TGTGCCAGCAGCCAACGCCGGGACAGGTCTCTCTATAATTCACCCCTCCACTTT. Protein: CASSQRRDRSLYNSPLHF.

V and J are TRBV24-1 and TRBJ2-3, with D perhaps TRBD1 (6 bases). This CDR3 is built from 14 residues. V lost 3 bases, J lost 0 bases, and 6 bases lay in between. CDR1 and CDR2 (germline): KGHDR, SFDVKD. CDR3 nucleotides: TGTGCCACCAGTGATGGACAGAGCACAGATACGCAGTATTTT. Protein: CATSDGQSTDTQYF.

This clone has more than one count but fewer than ten. The V and J genes are TRBV11-3 and TRBJ2-2, with D uncertain. The V end was cut by 1 base, the J end by 1 base, with 4 bases between. The CDR3 runs to 14 residues. Germline V gives CDR1 SGHNT, CDR2 YENEEA. Here the CDR3 reads CASSLVQNTGELFF. The CDR3 nucleotides read TGTGCCAGCAGCTTAGTACAGAACACCGGGGAGCTGTTTTTT.

This clone has a single count. The gene calls are TRBV11-2 and TRBJ2-2; TRBD2 matches at 7 bases. CDR3 size: 19 residues. The V gene's germline CDR1 is SGHAT and CDR2 FQNNGV. After removal of 5 bases from V and 1 base from J, the junction contained 16 bases not matched to a gene. The chain's CDR3 is CASSPPRELAEENTGELFF. CDR3 DNA: TGTGCCAGCAGCCCACCTCGTGAGCTAGCGGAGGAGAACACCGGGGAGCTGTTTTTT.

V is TRBV7-3 and J is TRBJ2-7, with 7 bases matching TRBD2. CDR3 length: 13 amino acids. Germline CDR1 is SGHTA and CDR2 is FQGTGA. With 1 base clipped from V and 6 bases from J, the junction kept 3 bases outside the gene matches. CDR3 nucleotides: TGTGCCAGCAGCTTAATCAGGGAGGGCGAGCAGTACTTC. This translates into CASSLIREGEQYF.

The chain joins TRBV7-2 to TRBJ2-5; D not resolved. V lost 2 bases, J lost 2 bases, and 6 bases lay in between. Per germline, CDR1 SGHTA and CDR2 FQGNSA. This CDR3 has 13 amino acids. The CDR3 DNA sequence: TGTGCCAGCAGCTTAAACATACAAGAGACCCAGTACTTC. It is translated as CASSLNIQETQYF.

CDR3 residues: CASNRQGAVTEAFF. CDR3 nucleotides: TGTGCCAGCAACCGACAGGGGGCTGTTACTGAAGCTTTCTTT. The chain has TRBV6-5 and TRBJ1-1; 10 positions match TRBD1. Germline CDR1 is MNHEY and CDR2 is SVGAGI. The V and J ends lost 7 bases and 5 bases, in that order; junction bases with no gene match: 7. This CDR3 spans 14 amino acids.

This chain uses TRBV27 with TRBJ2-7; TRBD2 matches 7 bases. Per the germline V gene, CDR1 is MNHEY and CDR2 is SMNVEV (reference sequence). The CDR3 consists of 16 residues. V lost 2 bases to trimming and J lost 2 bases; unmatched junction nucleotides: 9. CDR3 protein: CASSLTRDYLTYEQYF. The DNA of the CDR3 is TGTGCCAGCAGTTTAACGCGGGACTACCTCACCTACGAGCAGTACTTC.

CDR3 region: CASSRGAAGSNQPQHF. The CDR3 nucleotides read TGTGCCAGCAGCCGTGGGGCCGCGGGCAGCAATCAGCCCCAGCATTTT. V and J are TRBV7-9 and TRBJ1-5; D is perhaps TRBD1 (5 bases). The CDR3 runs to 16 residues. Deletions cut 5 bases from V and 1 base from J, with 15 bases between. Germline assignment: CDR1 SEHNR and CDR2 FQNEAQ (reference sequence). Drawing the rest from reference TRBV7-9 and TRBJ1-5, the complete variable domain is DTGVSQNPRHKITKRGQNVTFRCDPISEHNRLYWYRQTLGQGPEFLTYFQNEAQLEKSRLLSDRFSAERPKGSFSTLEIQRTEQGDSAMYLCASSRGAAGSNQPQHFGDGTRLSIL.

The chain carries TRBV27 and TRBJ2-6; D is unclear. The V gene lost 3 bases and the J gene lost 0 bases, with 15 bases spanning the gap. The CDR3 totals 18 residues. The germline V gene has CDR1 MNHEY and CDR2 SMNVEV (reference sequence). CDR3 sequence (DNA): TGTGCCAGCAGTTTTCTCGGCGGCTCGGACTCTGGGGCCAACGTCCTGACTTTC. Translation gives CASSFLGGSDSGANVLTF.

The V and J genes are TRBV5-1 and TRBJ1-1; possible D gene TRBD1, 6 bases. The V gene's germline CDR1 is SGHRS and CDR2 YFSETQ. V lost 4 bases to trimming and J lost 0 bases, with 22 bases between them. The CDR3 consists of 18 residues. DNA for the CDR3: TGCGCCAGCAGCCCCGGGCCAAAGTTGGGGGCGCTGAACACTGAAGCTTTCTTT. Translated: CASSPGPKLGALNTEAFF.

The chain joins TRBV7-9 to TRBJ2-5; TRBD1 is a possible D gene (6 bases). CDR1 and CDR2 (germline): SEHNR, FQNEAQ (reference sequence). This CDR3 spans 13 amino acids. V was pared by 2 bases and J by 5 bases, with 9 bases between. In DNA, the CDR3 is TGTGCCAGCAGCTTACTCCAGGGGGAGACCCAGTACTTC. It specifies CASSLLQGETQYF.

CDR3 protein: CASSLSRIDYEQYF. For the CDR3, the DNA is TGTGCCAGCAGTTTGAGTCGGATCGACTACGAGCAGTACTTC. This chain connects TRBV28 to TRBJ2-7; unclear D gene. Germline V gene lookup returns CDR1 MDHEN and CDR2 SYDVKM. The CDR3 extends over 14 amino acids. Between the trimmed V and J ends, which lost 3 bases and 3 bases, there was a span of 12 bases.

This rearrangement joins TRBV2 to TRBJ2-5, with D perhaps given as TRBD1 or TRBD2 (5 bases each). V was clipped by 6 bases and J by 1 base, with 18 bases between them. The CDR3 totals 16 residues. Germline values: CDR1 SNHLY, CDR2 FYNNEI. CDR3 in DNA: TGTGCCAGCAGCGGTTTAGGGGAGAGGATCCAAGAGACCCAGTACTTC. Amino acid sequence: CASSGLGERIQETQYF.

The rearrangement joins TRBV6-5 to TRBJ2-7, with D unresolved. The CDR3 runs to 15 residues. Germline CDR1 is MNHEY and CDR2 is SVGAGI. Between the trimmed V and J ends, which lost 1 base and 6 bases, there was a span of 16 bases. CDR3 in amino acids: CASSYFGLPTTEQYF. The CDR3 nucleotides are TGTGCCAGCAGTTACTTTGGGCTCCCAACGACCGAGCAGTACTTC.

V is TRBV30 and J is TRBJ2-5; possible D gene TRBD2, 6 bases. The CDR3 is 13 amino acids. V lost 3 bases, J lost 4 bases, and 12 bases lay in between. The germline CDR1 and CDR2 sequences are GTSNPN and SVGIG (reference sequence). CDR3 sequence reads: CAWSRRGAETQYF. The CDR3 coding sequence is TGTGCCTGGAGCCGGAGGGGTGCAGAGACCCAGTACTTC.

V usage is TRBV28 and J usage is TRBJ2-7; possibly TRBD1 for D (6 bases). Germline lookup yields CDR1 MDHEN and CDR2 SYDVKM. V was pared by 5 bases and J by 3 bases, with 17 bases between. This CDR3 is 15 amino acids long. The CDR3 nucleotides are TGTGCCAGCAGTCCCGCAACAGCAGGGGTCTACGAGCAGTACTTC. This sequence encodes CASSPATAGVYEQYF.

The chain couples TRBV29-1 to TRBJ2-1; possibly TRBD2 for D (7 bases). Germline V gives CDR1 SQVTM, CDR2 ANQGSEA. The CDR3 covers 14 residues. With 5 bases removed from V and 12 bases from J, the gap between germline ends came to 23 bases. The CDR3 loop reads CSVRGGNSLLGQFF. The CDR3, as DNA: TGCAGCGTTAGGGGGGGAAACAGCCTCTTGGGGCAGTTCTTC.

The CDR3 loop is CASSSTSGRAYEQYF. CDR3 nucleotide sequence: TGCGCCAGCAGCTCCACTAGCGGGAGAGCCTACGAGCAGTACTTC. J is TRBJ2-7 and V is TRBV5-1; 11 bases align to TRBD2. Trimming at V came to 3 bases and at J to 2 bases, leaving 4 bases not matched to a gene. The germline gives CDR1 SGHRS, CDR2 YFSETQ. This CDR3 region has 15 residues.

The V and J genes are TRBV4-2 and TRBJ1-1, with TRBD1 matching over 7 bases. The junction had 2 bases not matched to a gene; V was cut back by 4 bases and J by 0 bases. Germline-derived CDR1 and CDR2 are LGHNA and YNFKEQ. This CDR3 has 14 residues. Written as DNA, the CDR3 is TGTGCCAGCAGCCTCGGGACAGTGAACACTGAAGCTTTCTTT. Its protein product is CASSLGTVNTEAFF.

The CDR3 DNA is TGTGCCAGCAGCTTATTCCCCGGGGAGCTGTTTTTT. It encodes CASSLFPGELFF. This chain connects TRBV7-9 to TRBJ2-2; no clear D gene. The CDR3 length is 12 residues. Trimming pared 2 bases from V and 6 bases from J, leaving 4 bases between. Germline V gene lookup returns CDR1 SEHNR and CDR2 FQNEAQ (reference sequence).

CDR3 protein: CASSFGQTNYGYTF. The CDR3 DNA follows: TGTGCCAGCAGTTTTGGACAAACCAACTATGGCTACACCTTC. This chain connects TRBV28 to TRBJ1-2; D possibly corresponds to TRBD1 (5 bases). The CDR3 sequence is 14 residues long. V was shortened by 3 bases and J by 2 bases, with 10 bases between the two germline ends. Germline values: CDR1 MDHEN, CDR2 SYDVKM.

The V and J genes are TRBV19 and TRBJ2-2; D is uncertain. CDR3 length: 14 amino acids. Germline V gene data show CDR1 as LNHDA and CDR2 as SQIVND (reference sequence). Trimming took off 1 base at V and 2 bases at J, with 5 bases between the two ends. CDR3 nucleotide sequence: TGTGCCAGTAGTATAGTAACAAACACCGGGGAGCTGTTTTTT. It yields the protein CASSIVTNTGELFF.

The chain is built from TRBV7-2 and TRBJ1-1; D uncertain. Germline assignment: CDR1 SGHTA and CDR2 FQGNSA. The CDR3 extends over 14 amino acids. V lost 8 bases and J lost 1, with 14 bases in between. In nucleotides, the CDR3 is TGTGCCAGCGCATACGACGGAACGAACACTGAAGCTTTCTTT. Its translation is CASAYDGTNTEAFF.

This clone was detected only a few times. The chain is built from TRBV28 and TRBJ2-1; the D is unclear. This CDR3 has 12 amino acids. Germline lookup yields CDR1 MDHEN and CDR2 SYDVKM. The ends were cut back, 10 bases at V and 6 bases at J, with 13 bases in the middle. CDR3 in amino acids: CATDDQTNEQFF. CDR3 sequence (DNA): TGTGCCACCGATGACCAAACCAATGAGCAGTTCTTC.

The chain combines TRBV20-1 with TRBJ2-2; TRBD2 aligns across 10 bases. The V and J ends lost 3 bases and 4 bases, in that order; junction bases with no gene match: 5. This CDR3 comprises 15 residues. Germline V gene lookup returns CDR1 DFQATT and CDR2 SNEGSKA (reference sequence). The CDR3 protein is CSASKRTSGTGELFF. The CDR3 region has the DNA TGCAGTGCTAGTAAAAGGACTAGCGGCACCGGGGAGCTGTTTTTT.

V and J are TRBV4-3 and TRBJ1-1, with TRBD1 identical over 8 bases. Germline loops: CDR1 LGHNA, CDR2 YSLEER. The CDR3 is 14 amino acids. V lost 6 bases, J lost 5 bases, and 8 bases stayed unmatched. The CDR3 is CASSLGQGRTEAFF. The CDR3 DNA follows: TGCGCCAGCAGTCTAGGACAGGGTCGGACTGAAGCTTTCTTT.

The chain has TRBV30 and TRBJ2-3; D gene uncertain. The CDR3 contains 14 residues. The germline V gene has CDR1 GTSNPN and CDR2 SVGIG (reference sequence). Trimming pared 0 bases from V and 10 bases from J, leaving 17 bases between. CDR3 loop: CAWSVRWQTSAQYF. The CDR3 nucleotides read TGTGCCTGGAGTGTAAGGTGGCAAACGTCCGCGCAGTATTTT.